This is a list of T cell receptor beta chains from one sample in a study of cytomegalovirus exposure and HLA in healthy donors. The data were produced by immunoSEQ multiplex PCR, yet TCRdb's version contains in-frame clones alone and is incomplete. The table records 40,000 to 55,000 clones, approximately 77% of them present only once. Material: PBMCs. Receptors originate from a woman in her forties or fifties in good health and CMV-seronegative. CDR3s include the opening cysteine and the closing phenylalanine or tryptophan. The D gene is left open where the match is weak. Not all rows give a size; the values are once, few, many and, for expanded clones, a class.

-,TRBD2,TRBJ2-7,TRBV6-5,CASGEASGYEQYF,TGTGCCAGTGGGGAAGCTAGCGGGTACGAGCAGTACTTC
-,TRBD2,TRBJ2-3,TRBV18,CASSRTSGGAGDTQYF,TGTGCCAGCTCACGGACTAGCGGGGGGGCCGGAGATACGCAGTATTTT
-,TRBD1,TRBJ2-2,TRBV18,CASQNRGSNTGELFF,TGTGCCAGCCAAAACAGGGGATCGAACACCGGGGAGCTGTTTTTT
-,TRBD2,TRBJ2-5,TRBV9,CASSVTGLAVGSETQYF,TGTGCCAGCAGCGTAACGGGACTAGCGGTGGGGTCGGAGACCCAGTACTTC
-,TRBD1,TRBJ2-4,TRBV18,CASSPRDRDDIQYF,TGTGCCAGCTCACCGAGGGACAGGGACGACATTCAGTACTTC
-,TRBD1,TRBJ2-5,TRBV4-1,CASSATGTGEETQYF,TGCGCCAGCAGCGCGACCGGGACAGGGGAAGAGACCCAGTACTTC
once,TRBD1,TRBJ1-1,TRBV19,CASSWTGGNTEAFF,TGTGCCAGTAGTTGGACAGGGGGGAACACTGAAGCTTTCTTT
-,TRBD1,TRBJ1-1,TRBV5-1,CASGSGGTGGWNTEAFF,TGCGCCAGCGGGTCTGGCGGGACAGGGGGTTGGAACACTGAAGCTTTCTTT
once,-,TRBJ1-5,TRBV15,CATSTERDFRPQHF,TGTGCCACCAGCACCGAAAGGGACTTCAGGCCCCAGCATTTT
-,TRBD1,TRBJ1-2,TRBV2,CASRDRGNGYTF,TGTGCCAGCCGGGACAGGGGTAATGGCTACACCTTC
few,-,TRBJ1-5,TRBV4-3,CASSLHRAGGNQPQHF,TGCGCCAGCAGCCTCCACCGCGCAGGGGGCAATCAGCCCCAGCATTTT
-,TRBD2,TRBJ2-5,TRBV5-4,CASSRATGLAKETQYF,TGTGCCAGCAGCAGGGCAACGGGACTAGCGAAAGAGACCCAGTACTTC
-,-,TRBJ2-1,TRBV6-5,CASSYSPGEQFF,TGTGCCAGCAGTTACTCCCCGGGGGAGCAGTTCTTC
once,-,TRBJ1-2,TRBV6-1,CASSEAWTENYGYTF,TGTGCCAGCAGTGAAGCCTGGACTGAGAACTATGGCTACACCTTC
-,-,TRBJ1-6,TRBV6-1,CASSDGGSSYNSPLHF,TGTGCCAGCAGTGACGGGGGGTCCTCCTATAATTCACCCCTCCACTTT
-,TRBD2,TRBJ2-3,TRBV11-2,CASSLRGSGRILTDTQYF,TGTGCCAGCAGCTTACGGGGTAGCGGGAGGATCCTCACAGATACGCAGTATTTT
few,-,TRBJ2-1,TRBV23-1,CASSQSPNEDEQFF,TGCGCCAGCAGTCAATCACCTAACGAGGATGAGCAGTTCTTC
-,-,TRBJ1-5,TRBV30,CAWSAVGGSIQPQHF,TGTGCCTGGAGTGCTGTGGGGGGAAGTATTCAGCCCCAGCATTTT
few,TRBD1,TRBJ2-7,TRBV7-7,CASSPGTGYEQYF,TGTGCTAGCAGCCCGGGGACAGGGTACGAGCAGTACTTC
few,-,TRBJ1-5,TRBV5-5,CASSLRPGFGNQPQHF,TGTGCCAGCAGCTTAAGGCCCGGGTTTGGCAATCAGCCCCAGCATTTT
-,TRBD1,TRBJ2-3,TRBV19,CASRARDRDTQYF,TGTGCCAGTAGAGCCAGGGACAGGGATACGCAGTATTTT
-,-,TRBJ1-4,TRBV9,CASSPRGGSANEKLFF,TGTGCCAGCAGCCCTAGGGGTGGGTCGGCTAATGAAAAACTGTTTTTT
-,-,TRBJ1-1,TRBV7-9,CASKEGFMNTEAFF,TGTGCCAGCAAGGAGGGGTTCATGAACACTGAAGCTTTCTTT
-,-,TRBJ1-1,TRBV28,CASSLRRRLLVNEAFF,TGTGCCAGCAGTTTAAGGAGGAGGCTACTGGTTAATGAAGCTTTCTTT
-,TRBD1,TRBJ1-4,TRBV19,CASGYTGDGSEKLFF,TGTGCCAGTGGATATACAGGGGATGGAAGTGAAAAACTGTTTTTT
-,-,TRBJ2-1,TRBV7-9,CASSFLTGEQFF,TGTGCCAGCAGCTTCCTAACGGGGGAGCAGTTCTTC
once,-,TRBJ1-5,TRBV30,CAWSAGGQPQHF,TGTGCCTGGAGCGCCGGTGGTCAGCCCCAGCATTTT
-,-,TRBJ1-4,TRBV7-2,CASSPGPTNEKLFF,TGTGCCAGCAGCCCCGGTCCAACTAATGAAAAACTGTTTTTT
-,TRBD1,TRBJ1-3,TRBV7-6,CASSATGGSRNTIYF,TGTGCCAGCAGCGCGACAGGGGGTTCAAGAAACACCATATATTTT
-,TRBD1,TRBJ1-5,TRBV29-1,CSVAGPGGGNQPQHF,TGCAGCGTTGCGGGCCCAGGGGGAGGCAATCAGCCCCAGCATTTT
-,TRBD1,TRBJ1-4,TRBV19,CASSISGQGGEKLFF,TGTGCCAGTAGTATCTCGGGACAGGGTGGTGAAAAACTGTTTTTT
-,TRBD1,TRBJ2-7,TRBV2,CASILQPGQGADEQYF,TGTGCCAGTATATTACAGCCAGGACAGGGGGCGGATGAGCAGTACTTC
-,TRBD1,TRBJ1-6,TRBV28,CASSTTGGEGPLHF,TGTGCCAGCAGTACGACAGGGGGCGAAGGACCCCTCCACTTT
-,-,TRBJ2-2,TRBV4-2,CASSQDRMNTGELFF,TGTGCCAGCAGCCAAGACAGAATGAACACCGGGGAGCTGTTTTTT
-,-,TRBJ1-1,TRBV28,CASSPKRLKNTEAFF,TGTGCCAGCAGTCCTAAGAGGTTGAAGAACACTGAAGCTTTCTTT
-,-,TRBJ2-3,TRBV11-1,CASSFGQFSDTQYF,TGTGCCAGCAGCTTTGGACAGTTCTCAGATACGCAGTATTTT
-,TRBD1,TRBJ2-4,TRBV11-3,CASSPRDRSNIQYF,TGTGCCAGCAGCCCTCGGGACAGGTCAAACATTCAGTACTTC
-,TRBD1,TRBJ2-5,TRBV5-1,CASSLQGNQETQYF,TGCGCCAGCAGCTTACAGGGGAACCAAGAGACCCAGTACTTC
-,-,TRBJ1-4,TRBV6-1,CASLQGGSAKKLFF,TGTGCCAGCTTACAGGGAGGGTCAGCCAAAAAACTGTTTTTT
once,TRBD1,TRBJ2-7,TRBV6-1,CASSTDRGYEQYF,TGTGCCAGCAGTACGGACAGGGGCTACGAGCAGTACTTC
once,TRBD1,TRBJ1-5,TRBV30,CAIAQGAADQPQHF,TGTGCCATAGCACAGGGGGCAGCGGATCAGCCCCAGCATTTT
-,-,TRBJ1-5,TRBV4-2,CASSQGGQPQHF,TGTGCCAGCAGCCAAGGGGGCCAGCCCCAGCATTTT